One sample yielded the 11 T cell receptor beta chains listed below, sequenced in a study of cytomegalovirus exposure and HLA in healthy donors. PCR employed 60 Vbeta and 13 Jbeta primers. Method: immunoSEQ multiplex PCR; TCRdb's copy keeps in-frame clones and lacks some. The sample totals 100,000 to 150,000 clones; its top ten clones hold approximately 2%. Material: PBMCs. These receptor sequences come from a man in his forties or fifties in good health and CMV-seronegative.

The J gene is TRBJ1-1, the V gene TRBV7-9; no clear D. Germline lookup yields CDR1 SEHNR and CDR2 FQNEAQ (reference sequence). Trimming took 4 bases from V and 3 from J, leaving 9 bases between them. The CDR3 sequence is 13 residues long. The chain's CDR3 is CASSWAGDTEAFF. The CDR3 coding sequence is TGTGCCAGCAGCTGGGCCGGGGACACTGAAGCTTTCTTT.

The chain uses TRBV9 and TRBJ2-7; 10 bases are a match to TRBD1. J was trimmed by 6 bases and V by 4 bases; bases with no gene match: 13. The germline CDR1 and CDR2 sequences are SGDLS and YYNGEE. The CDR3 covers 16 residues. The CDR3: CASSPRTGGIPGEQYF. DNA for the CDR3: TGTGCCAGCAGCCCAAGGACAGGGGGAATCCCGGGCGAGCAGTACTTC. The full variable domain, with the rest looked up from reference TRBV9 and TRBJ2-7, is DSGVTQTPKHLITATGQRVTLRCSPRSGDLSVYWYQQSLDQGLQFLIQYYNGEERAKGNILERFSAQQFPDLHSELNLSSLELGDSALYFCASSPRTGGIPGEQYFGPGTRLTVT.

The J gene is TRBJ2-2, the V gene TRBV12-5; the D gene is possibly TRBD1 (6 bases). CDR3 length: 17 residues. Trimming removed 7 bases at V and 5 bases at J, with 23 bases between. Germline CDR1 LGHNT, CDR2 FRNRAP. CDR3 region: CASAVGASRVGTGELFF. CDR3 DNA sequence: TGTGCTAGTGCCGTGGGGGCCAGCCGGGTTGGTACCGGGGAGCTGTTTTTT.

The V gene is TRBV28, the J gene TRBJ2-7, with 11 bases fitting TRBD1. The junction had 20 bases not matched to a gene; V was cut back by 6 bases and J by 4 bases. CDR3 length: 19 residues. CDR1 is MDHEN, CDR2 SYDVKM, per germline. The CDR3 nucleotides are TGTGCCAGCAGCCCACTTGGGAGGGACCGGGACAGGGGGTGGTACGAGCAGTACTTC. Amino acid sequence: CASSPLGRDRDRGWYEQYF.

V gene TRBV10-3 combines with J gene TRBJ2-3, with TRBD2 matching over 12 bases. J was trimmed by 0 bases and V by 6 bases; bases with no gene match: 4. The CDR3 consists of 16 residues. The germline CDR1 and CDR2 sequences are ENHRY and SYGVKD. CDR3 amino acids: CAISPGLAGSTDTQYF. For the CDR3, the DNA is TGTGCCATCAGCCCCGGACTAGCGGGGAGCACAGATACGCAGTATTTT.

The chain carries TRBV6-6 and TRBJ2-5; TRBD2 aligns across 7 bases. The DNA end lines up better with TRBJ2-7; the J call may be wrong. CDR1 MNHNY and CDR2 SVGAGI come from the germline V gene (reference sequence). The CDR3 runs 13 residues. The CDR3 sequence is CASSDGGTYEQYF. CDR3 coding DNA: TGTGCCAGCAGTGACGGGGGGACCTACGAGCAGTACTTC.

The rearrangement links TRBV5-1 to TRBJ1-1; D is ambiguous. Germline CDR1 SGHRS, CDR2 YFSETQ. V lost 0 bases and J 1 base, leaving 7 bases between the germline ends. The CDR3 runs 14 residues. The CDR3 DNA reads as TGCGCCAGCAGCTTGGGGGAGAAGAACACTGAAGCTTTCTTT. The encoded protein is CASSLGEKNTEAFF.

V is TRBV2 and J is TRBJ2-6, with a tentative D call TRBD1 (6 bases). The germline V and J ends were trimmed by 8 bases and 4 bases, with 12 bases remaining between them. The germline V gene encodes CDR1 SNHLY and CDR2 FYNNEI. The CDR3 is 14 amino acids. In DNA, the CDR3 is TGTGCCAGCTACCACGGACAGGGGGCCAACGTCCTGACTTTC. It translates to CASYHGQGANVLTF.

The chain employs TRBV6-1 and TRBJ2-1, with D perhaps matching TRBD2 (5 bases). V was pared by 6 bases and J by 10 bases, with 13 bases between. The CDR3 has 12 residues. In germline, CDR1 is MNHNS, CDR2 SASEGT. CDR3 sequence (DNA): TGTGCCAGCAGGTTCGGGGAAGGGGAGCAGTTCTTC. The encoded protein is CASRFGEGEQFF.

This rearrangement joins TRBV27 to TRBJ2-5, with TRBD1 identical over 9 bases. J was trimmed by 5 bases and V by 6 bases; bases with no gene match: 10. The CDR3 covers 15 residues. Germline CDR1 MNHEY, CDR2 SMNVEV (reference sequence). CDR3: CASRPPTGGWETQYF. In nucleotides, the CDR3 is TGTGCCAGCAGGCCACCGACAGGGGGTTGGGAGACCCAGTACTTC.

CDR3 sequence (DNA): TGTGCCACCAGCAGAACCATGGGGAGGAGGGGGCAGTATTTT. It is translated as CATSRTMGRRGQYF. V and J are TRBV15 and TRBJ2-3, with a possible D match to TRBD2 (6 bases). The germline CDR1 and CDR2 sequences are LNHNV and YYDKDF (reference sequence). The CDR3 extends over 14 amino acids. Trimming cost V 2 bases and J 11 bases, with 17 bases left between them.